The clone carrying this TCR beta chain was observed at least ten times. Its cognate antigen is unknown. This sample stems from a study of human T cells and chemical hapten exposure. Overall study: From small differences in pooled library volume came most of the variation in per-sample TCR yields. Study-wide results and caveats: Patch test score was positively correlated with the counts of PT1 expanded TCRs.

Germline CDR1 is SGHTA and CDR2 is FQGNSA. The length of the CDR3 is 16 residues. V was cut by 2 bases and J by 7 bases, with 18 bases left in between. TCRdb reprocessed the RACE reads via MiXCR and lists one record per CDR3 protein. The data show 45,000 to 60,000 distinct CDR3 sequences, about 9.3% seen once. Time point given: patch test 1, 2 weeks after DPC sensitization. Documented treatment: therapeutic diphenylcyclopropenone sensitization with weekly scalp DPC. The gene calls are TRBV7-2 and TRBJ2-1, with D perhaps assigned TRBD1 or TRBD2 (5 bases each). Sequencing was performed on whole blood, taken in connection with sensitization to the hapten diphenylcyclopropenone (DPC). The clonotype comes from a woman aged 35 to 49 with alopecia areata. Some clones in this sample may be carry-over from other donors' samples. CDR3 sequence: CASSLTGTGFRNEQFF. The CDR3, as DNA: TGTGCCAGCAGCTTAACCGGGACCGGTTTCAGGAATGAGCAGTTCTTC.